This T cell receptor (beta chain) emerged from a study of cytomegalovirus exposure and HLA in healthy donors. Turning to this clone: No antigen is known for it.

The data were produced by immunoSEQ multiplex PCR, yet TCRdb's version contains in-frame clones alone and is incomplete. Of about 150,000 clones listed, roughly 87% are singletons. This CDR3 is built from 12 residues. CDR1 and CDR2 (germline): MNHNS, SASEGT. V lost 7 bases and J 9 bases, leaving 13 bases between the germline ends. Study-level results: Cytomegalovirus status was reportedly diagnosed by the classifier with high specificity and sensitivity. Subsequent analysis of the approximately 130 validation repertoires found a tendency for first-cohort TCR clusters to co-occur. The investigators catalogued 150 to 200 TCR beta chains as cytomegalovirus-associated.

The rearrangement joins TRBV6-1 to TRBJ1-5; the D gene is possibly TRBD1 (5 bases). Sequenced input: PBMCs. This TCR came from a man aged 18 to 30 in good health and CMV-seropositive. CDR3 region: CASTETTGPQHF. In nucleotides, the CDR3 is TGTGCCAGCACCGAAACTACAGGGCCCCAGCATTTT.